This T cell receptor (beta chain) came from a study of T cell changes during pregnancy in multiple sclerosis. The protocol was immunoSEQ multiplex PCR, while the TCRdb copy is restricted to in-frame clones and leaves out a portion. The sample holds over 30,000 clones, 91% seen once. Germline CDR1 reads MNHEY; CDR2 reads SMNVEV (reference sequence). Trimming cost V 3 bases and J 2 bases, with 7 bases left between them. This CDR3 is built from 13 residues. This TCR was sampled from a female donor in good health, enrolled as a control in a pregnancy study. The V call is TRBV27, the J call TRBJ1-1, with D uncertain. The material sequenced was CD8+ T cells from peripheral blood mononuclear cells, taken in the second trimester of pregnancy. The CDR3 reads CASSFYSNTEAFF. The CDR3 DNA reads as TGTGCCAGCAGTTTTTACAGTAACACTGAAGCTTTCTTT.